These 31 T cell receptor beta chains came from one sample sequenced in a study of CXCR3-negative and CXCR3-positive naive CD8 T cells. Their cognate antigens are unknown. The study made its TRB cDNA libraries by 5' RACE, adding UMI labels. One entry per CDR3 protein, without DNA, is what TCRdb gives after re-calling the 5' RACE reads. The ten most abundant clones cover approximately 0.51% of a sample with 150,000 to 170,000 distinct CDR3 sequences. Study-level findings and limits: Greater hydrophobicity was found in TRB CDR3s of CXCR3-positive naive cells than of CXCR3-negative naive cells.

Sequenced material: naive CXCR3+ CD8+ T cells from blood. Subset of the sample: CD45RO-CCR7+CD27+CD95- naive CD8+ T cells expressing CXCR3 (TNR3+). The receptors originated from a human donor in good health. Some clones in this sample may be carry-over from other donors' samples.

This chain connects TRBV14 to TRBJ1-2; TCRdb picks TRBD1, but there is no DNA to check that call. This CDR3 spans 11 amino acids. Germline CDR1 and CDR2: SGHDN and FVKESK. CDR3 region: CASSPGNGYTF. Combining the CDR3 with reference TRBV14 and TRBJ1-2 gives the whole variable domain EAGVTQFPSHSVIEKGQTVTLRCDPISGHDNLYWYRRVMGKEIKFLLHFVKESKQDESGMPNNRFLAERTGGTYSTLKVQPAELEDSGVYFCASSPGNGYTFGSGTRLTVV.

V usage is TRBV12-3 or TRBV12-4 and J usage is TRBJ1-1; without DNA, the TCRdb call of TRBD1 cannot be checked. The CDR3 is 17 residues long. CDR3 sequence: CASSLPQIQGAMTEAFF.

The chain employs TRBV15 and TRBJ2-3; TCRdb's D gene call, TRBD1, goes unchecked for lack of DNA. The CDR3 is 15 residues long. Germline CDR1 is LNHNV and CDR2 is YYDKDF (reference sequence). The CDR3 spells CATSRMAPPSDTQYF.

This chain joins TRBV20-1 and TRBJ1-2. Per the germline V gene, CDR1 is DFQATT and CDR2 is SNEGSKA (reference sequence). CDR3 length: 14 amino acids. The CDR3 spells CSARDHHNTYGYTF.

The V call is TRBV2, the J call TRBJ2-5; TCRdb lists TRBD1, though no DNA is available to test this call. From germline, CDR1 is SNHLY and CDR2 FYNNEI. This CDR3 has 16 amino acids. The CDR3 spells CASSPRAPGPQETQYF.

The genes are TRBV29-1 and TRBJ2-7; TCRdb indicates TRBD1, and absent DNA this call remains unverified. The V gene's germline CDR1 is SQVTM and CDR2 ANQGSEA. This CDR3 contains 16 residues. The CDR3 spells CSVPKPVWGAQDEQYF.

CDR3 region: CASSLPLTGTGDTEAFF. The V and J genes are TRBV28 and TRBJ1-1; with no DNA, the TCRdb D assignment of TRBD1 cannot be verified. The CDR3 covers 17 residues. Per germline, CDR1 MDHEN and CDR2 SYDVKM.

The rearrangement uses TRBV5-1 and TRBJ1-5. CDR1 SGHRS and CDR2 YFSETQ come from the germline V gene. The CDR3 loop spans 13 amino acids. The CDR3: CASSLLGPQPQHF.

The rearrangement joins TRBV29-1 to TRBJ2-1; the D call from TCRdb, TRBD2, cannot be confirmed without DNA. Germline V gene lookup returns CDR1 SQVTM and CDR2 ANQGSEA. This CDR3 contains 17 residues. CDR3 amino acids: CSVGTRLAGGLGNEQFF.

The V gene is TRBV7-9, the J gene TRBJ1-2. Germline V CDR1 and CDR2: SEHNR, FQNEAQ (reference sequence). The CDR3 totals 14 residues. This chain's CDR3 is CASSLASAHYGWAF. The full variable domain, its missing parts supplied by reference TRBV7-9 and TRBJ1-2, is DTGVSQNPRHKITKRGQNVTFRCDPISEHNRLYWYRQTLGQGPEFLTYFQNEAQLEKSRLLSDRFSAERPKGSFSTLEIQRTEQGDSAMYLCASSLASAHYGWAFGSGTRLTVV.

The genes are TRBV7-8 and TRBJ2-1; TCRdb picks TRBD2, but there is no DNA to check that call. CDR1 SGHVS and CDR2 FQNEAQ come from the germline V gene. The CDR3 extends over 13 amino acids. CDR3 sequence reads: CASSATSYNEQFF.

The chain carries TRBV7-9 and TRBJ2-7. Germline CDR1 is SEHNR and CDR2 is FQNEAQ (reference sequence). The CDR3 runs to 13 residues. CDR3 sequence: CASSGRQRYEQYF.

V gene TRBV9 combines with J gene TRBJ2-1; TCRdb returns TRBD2, unconfirmable since there is no DNA. This CDR3 region has 18 residues. The germline CDR1 and CDR2 sequences are SGDLS and YYNGEE. CDR3 region: CASSGQKASGENYNEQFF.

This rearrangement joins TRBV28 to TRBJ2-2; TCRdb proposes TRBD1, but this gene call is untestable without DNA. Germline lookup yields CDR1 MDHEN and CDR2 SYDVKM. This CDR3 comprises 14 residues. The CDR3 here is CASSLGGGTGELFF.

This chain joins TRBV10-2 and TRBJ2-1; absent DNA, TCRdb's TRBD1 call cannot be checked. Germline V lookup: CDR1 WSHSY, CDR2 SAAADI. There are 15 residues in the CDR3. The chain's CDR3 is CASMLGQASYNEQFF.

This chain connects TRBV4-1 to TRBJ2-7; TCRdb's D call, TRBD1, is unchecked because there is no DNA. The CDR3 consists of 14 residues. Looked up from germline, CDR1 is MGHRA and CDR2 is YSYEKL. CDR3 residues: CASSQGAGVGEQYF.

The rearrangement links TRBV21-1 to TRBJ2-7; TCRdb names TRBD2, which stays unverified in the absence of DNA. TRBV21-1 has pseudogene status. The CDR3 totals 16 residues. This chain's CDR3 is CASSQLQEGPVYEQYF.

The chain couples TRBV13 to TRBJ1-2; TCRdb calls TRBD1, which cannot be checked without DNA. CDR1 is PRHDT and CDR2 is FYEKMQ in the germline V gene (reference sequence). CDR3 length: 14 amino acids. The chain's CDR3 is CASSLRGIGYGYTF.

This clonotype counts as medium-sized by frequency. The CDR3: CASSSSYEQYF. This chain links TRBV28 with TRBJ2-7. The CDR3 is 11 residues long. Germline lookup yields CDR1 MDHEN and CDR2 SYDVKM. The full variable domain, rest sourced from reference TRBV28 and TRBJ2-7, is DVKVTQSSRYLVKRTGEKVFLECVQDMDHENMFWYRQDPGLGLRLIYFSYDVKMKEKGDIPEGYSVSREKKERFSLILESASTNQTSMYLCASSSSYEQYFGPGTRLTVT.

The gene calls are TRBV11-1 and TRBJ2-7; lacking DNA, the TRBD2 call made by TCRdb goes unchecked. Germline CDR1 is SGHAT and CDR2 is FQDESV (reference sequence). The CDR3 extends over 15 amino acids. The CDR3 loop reads CASSLASSGTYEQYF.

The chain employs TRBV4-1 and TRBJ1-3; TCRdb lists TRBD1, though no DNA is available to test this call. The length of the CDR3 is 16 residues. Germline values: CDR1 MGHRA, CDR2 YSYEKL. The CDR3 region is CASSQEPGVTGNTIYF.

The chain employs TRBV5-1 and TRBJ1-4; with no DNA, the TCRdb D assignment of TRBD1 cannot be verified. The CDR3 loop spans 16 amino acids. Germline V gene sequence: CDR1 SGHRS, CDR2 YFSETQ. The CDR3 is CASSETDMGTNEKLFF.

The gene calls are TRBV7-9 and TRBJ1-5; absent DNA, TCRdb's TRBD1 call cannot be checked. CDR1 and CDR2 (germline): SEHNR, FQNEAQ (reference sequence). The CDR3 contains 16 residues. This chain's CDR3 is CASSEVGHENNQPQHF.

The chain carries TRBV6-5 and TRBJ2-2. The CDR3 spans 15 residues. Germline V gene lookup returns CDR1 MNHEY and CDR2 SVGAGI. This chain's CDR3 is CASSYSQVFTGELFF.

This chain uses TRBV9 with TRBJ1-2. The CDR3 extends over 14 amino acids. The germline CDR1 and CDR2 sequences are SGDLS and YYNGEE. The CDR3 loop reads CASSDSGTREGYTF.

The genes are TRBV7-6 and TRBJ2-1. The CDR3 is 16 amino acids. Germline-derived CDR1 and CDR2 are SGHVS and FNYEAQ. The CDR3 is CASSLIGASSYNEQFF.

V usage is TRBV27 and J usage is TRBJ2-3; checking the TCRdb D call of TRBD1 is not possible without DNA. Looked up from germline, CDR1 is MNHEY and CDR2 is SMNVEV (reference sequence). The CDR3 is made up of 14 amino acids. This CDR3 is CASSLYRVTDTQYF.

The chain recombines TRBV10-3 with TRBJ2-3; the D call from TCRdb, TRBD2, cannot be confirmed without DNA. CDR1 ENHRY and CDR2 SYGVKD come from the germline V gene. CDR3 length: 17 residues. The chain's CDR3 is CAISATSGGSLTDTQYF.

The CDR3 sequence is CAAGSADYGYTF. The rearrangement uses TRBV7-8 and TRBJ1-2. The CDR3 is made up of 12 amino acids. Germline V gene lookup returns CDR1 SGHVS and CDR2 FQNEAQ.

The chain uses TRBV29-1 and TRBJ2-7; TCRdb outputs TRBD2, but without DNA this stays unchecked. CDR1 is SQVTM and CDR2 is ANQGSEA in the germline V gene. This CDR3 contains 15 residues. The CDR3 here is CSVEAGRQGPYEQYF.

V and J are TRBV7-2 and TRBJ2-2; TCRdb lists TRBD2, though no DNA is available to test this call. CDR3 size: 19 residues. Germline CDR1 SGHTA, CDR2 FQGNSA. The CDR3 is CASSLEWLAGGASTGELFF.